A single sample is the source of the 15 T cell receptor beta chains below, sequenced in a study of blood T cell repertoires in COVID-19. Sequenced by immunoSEQ multiplex PCR; TCRdb stores in-frame clones only, minus some. The sample consists of 130,000 to 150,000 clones, approximately 80% of them appearing once. Sequenced material: peripheral blood. Every receptor here comes from a man in his 60s with active or convalescent COVID-19.

The chain employs TRBV4-1 and TRBJ1-5; no reliable D call. CDR3 length: 18 residues. The germline V and J ends were trimmed by 0 bases and 2 bases, with 17 bases remaining between them. The germline gives CDR1 MGHRA, CDR2 YSYEKL. The CDR3 spells CASSQDGWRVTGNQPQHF. As DNA, the CDR3 is TGCGCCAGCAGCCAAGATGGGTGGAGAGTGACGGGCAATCAGCCCCAGCATTTT.

V and J are TRBV15 and TRBJ2-6; D is unclear. This CDR3 contains 16 residues. Trimming cost V 2 bases and J 0 bases, with 8 bases left between them. Germline assignment: CDR1 LNHNV and CDR2 YYDKDF (reference sequence). CDR3 residues: CATSRLPPSGANVLTF. CDR3 sequence (DNA): TGTGCCACCAGCAGACTCCCCCCCTCTGGGGCCAACGTCCTGACTTTC.

The J gene is TRBJ2-1, the V gene TRBV19; 13 bases are a match to TRBD2. Germline V gene lookup returns CDR1 LNHDA and CDR2 SQIVND (reference sequence). This CDR3 is built from 14 residues. Unmatched junction bases numbered 2, after V lost 6 bases and J lost 6 bases. CDR3 DNA sequence: TGTGCCAGTAGGAGGACTAGCGGGAGCAATGAGCAGTTCTTC. It specifies CASRRTSGSNEQFF.

The chain uses TRBV10-3 and TRBJ1-1; D may be TRBD1 (6 bases). Trimming cost V 5 bases and J 7 bases, with 11 bases left between them. The V gene's germline CDR1 is ENHRY and CDR2 SYGVKD. This CDR3 is 12 amino acids long. The CDR3 region is CAISKDSNEAFF. CDR3 sequence (DNA): TGTGCCATCAGTAAGGACAGCAATGAAGCTTTCTTT.

This rearrangement joins TRBV7-9 to TRBJ1-2, with D possibly TRBD1 on 6 matching bases. Germline CDR1 is SEHNR and CDR2 is FQNEAQ (reference sequence). V lost 5 bases and J lost 8, with 15 bases in between. CDR3 length equals 13 residues. CDR3 bases: TGTGCCAGCAGCCCGGACAGCGGAAGAGGCTACACCTTC. Amino acids: CASSPDSGRGYTF.

This clone was seen a handful of times. The V call is TRBV7-6, the J call TRBJ2-7; TRBD1 matches 8 bases. This CDR3 comprises 14 residues. J gave up 5 bases and V 4 bases, and 7 bases lay outside the gene matches. Germline V gives CDR1 SGHVS, CDR2 FNYEAQ. The CDR3 protein is CASSSWTGNNEQYF. CDR3 nucleotides: TGTGCCAGCAGCTCTTGGACAGGGAATAACGAGCAGTACTTC. The full variable domain, with the rest looked up from reference TRBV7-6 and TRBJ2-7, is GAGVSQSPRYKVTKRGQDVALRCDPISGHVSLYWYRQALGQGPEFLTYFNYEAQQDKSGLPNDRFSAERPEGSISTLTIQRTEQRDSAMYRCASSSWTGNNEQYFGPGTRLTVT.

The V and J genes are TRBV29-1 and TRBJ1-1; TRBD1 is a possible D gene (5 bases). V lost 7 bases, J lost 3 bases, and 18 bases lay in between. Germline lookup yields CDR1 SQVTM and CDR2 ANQGSEA. CDR3 length: 14 residues. CDR3 region: CSGGERREYTEAFF. The CDR3 DNA follows: TGCAGCGGGGGGGAGCGAAGGGAGTACACTGAAGCTTTCTTT.

Only a few counts were recorded for this clone. The V and J genes are TRBV5-1 and TRBJ1-6; D is unclear. The CDR3 has 15 amino acids. Trimming pared 4 bases from V and 0 bases from J, leaving 8 bases between. CDR1 and CDR2 from the germline V gene are SGHRS and YFSETQ. CDR3 residues: CASSRESSYNSPLHF. CDR3 coding DNA: TGCGCCAGCAGCCGCGAAAGCTCCTATAATTCACCCCTCCACTTT.

This chain uses TRBV6-6 with TRBJ2-3, with 9 bases lining up with TRBD1. The V segment lost 5 bases and the J segment 6 bases; nucleotides outside the gene matches: 6. The CDR3 extends over 14 amino acids. Germline V lookup: CDR1 MNHNY, CDR2 SVGAGI (reference sequence). CDR3 region: CASSRTGETDTQYF. The DNA of the CDR3 is TGTGCCAGCAGTAGGACAGGGGAGACCGATACGCAGTATTTT.

This chain joins TRBV6-5 and TRBJ1-4; TRBD1 matches at 8 bases. The V segment lost 2 bases and the J segment 5 bases; nucleotides outside the gene matches: 4. The germline gives CDR1 MNHEY, CDR2 SVGAGI. This CDR3 has 15 residues. The CDR3 is CASSYPGQGNEKLFF. The DNA of the CDR3 is TGTGCCAGCAGTTACCCAGGACAGGGAAATGAAAAACTGTTTTTT.

The rearrangement links TRBV6-2 or TRBV6-3 to TRBJ2-2, with 7 positions matching TRBD2. Germline V gene lookup returns CDR1 MNHEY and CDR2 SVGEGT. The CDR3 has 18 residues. The V and J ends lost 2 bases and 3 bases, in that order; junction bases with no gene match: 12. As DNA, the CDR3 is TGTGCCAGCAGTTACCCGCCCCAGACTAGCAGAGACACCGGGGAGCTGTTTTTT. Protein product: CASSYPPQTSRDTGELFF.

The V gene is TRBV19, the J gene TRBJ2-2; 11 bases are shared with TRBD1. The germline V gene has CDR1 LNHDA and CDR2 SQIVND (reference sequence). V was pared by 4 bases and J by 7 bases, with 8 bases of the junction left unmatched. The CDR3 has 16 residues. CDR3 bases: TGTGCCAGTAGTACCATGGACAGGGGGCGAAACGGGGAGCTGTTTTTT. Translated: CASSTMDRGRNGELFF.

The J gene is TRBJ2-1, the V gene TRBV18; TRBD1 agrees at 7 bases. The J segment lost 3 bases and the V segment lost 2 bases, leaving 1 base of the junction unmatched. Germline loops: CDR1 KGHSH, CDR2 LQKENI. The CDR3 runs to 14 residues. In DNA form, the CDR3 reads TGTGCCAGCTCACCAAGGGGGCTCTACAATGAGCAGTTCTTC. Translated, it gives CASSPRGLYNEQFF.

About this clone itself: The sample has other DNA sequences that encode this CDR3 too. The CDR3: CASSAQPNYGYTF. Here the CDR3 DNA reads TGTGCCAGCAGCGCGCAACCTAACTATGGCTACACCTTC. The genes are TRBV14 and TRBJ1-2; D unclear. The length of the CDR3 is 13 residues. V was clipped by 5 bases and J by 0 bases, with 7 bases between them. CDR1 SGHDN and CDR2 FVKESK come from the germline V gene. Full variable domain (rest looked up from reference TRBV14 and TRBJ1-2): EAGVTQFPSHSVIEKGQTVTLRCDPISGHDNLYWYRRVMGKEIKFLLHFVKESKQDESGMPNNRFLAERTGGTYSTLKVQPAELEDSGVYFCASSAQPNYGYTFGSGTRLTVV.

The chain has TRBV4-3 and TRBJ1-1; 7 bases agree with TRBD1. Unmatched junction bases numbered 6, after V lost 4 bases and J lost 1 base. CDR3 size: 15 residues. The germline gives CDR1 LGHNA, CDR2 YSLEER. The DNA for the CDR3 is TGCGCCAGCAGCCTATCCAGGGGGGAGAACACTGAAGCTTTCTTT. As protein: CASSLSRGENTEAFF.